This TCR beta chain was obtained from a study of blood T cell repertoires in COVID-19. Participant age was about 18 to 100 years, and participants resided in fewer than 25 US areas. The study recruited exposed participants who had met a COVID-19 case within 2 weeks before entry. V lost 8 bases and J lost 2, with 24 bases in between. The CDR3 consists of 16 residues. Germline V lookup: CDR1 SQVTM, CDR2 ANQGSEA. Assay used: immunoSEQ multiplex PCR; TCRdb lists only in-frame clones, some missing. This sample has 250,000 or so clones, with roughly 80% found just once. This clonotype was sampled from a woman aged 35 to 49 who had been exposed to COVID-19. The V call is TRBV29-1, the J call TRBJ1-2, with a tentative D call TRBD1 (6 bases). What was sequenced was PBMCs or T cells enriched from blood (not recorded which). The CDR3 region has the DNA TGCAGCTCCTGGACAGACGTTCAACCCCTCAACTATGGCTACACCTTC. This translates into CSSWTDVQPLNYGYTF.